Each of the 3 T cell receptor beta chains below was sequenced from the same sample in a study of blood T cell repertoires in COVID-19. Repertoires were generated with immunoSEQ multiplex PCR, while TCRdb's copy carries only in-frame clones and drops some. The table shows about 200,000 clones, with about 86% occurring only once. Input material: peripheral blood. The receptors come from a man aged 18 to 35 with active or convalescent COVID-19.

The CDR3 DNA reads TGTGCCAGCAGTGACACCGGGACAGGGACACCTGAAGCTTTCTTT. It yields the protein CASSDTGTGTPEAFF. The chain carries TRBV6-1 and TRBJ1-1; 9 positions match TRBD1. After removal of 3 bases from V and 6 bases from J, the junction contained 8 bases not matched to a gene. CDR1 and CDR2 (germline): MNHNS, SASEGT. The CDR3 contains 15 residues.

V gene TRBV20-1 combines with J gene TRBJ2-3, with TRBD2 as a possible D gene (6 bases). Germline loops: CDR1 DFQATT, CDR2 SNEGSKA (reference sequence). Between the trimmed V and J ends, which lost 3 bases and 2 bases, there was a span of 21 bases. CDR3 size: 17 residues. The DNA of the CDR3 is TGCAGTGCTAGTTGGAGTACCGGGACTGGGACCACAGATACGCAGTATTTT. Translated, it gives CSASWSTGTGTTDTQYF.

The genes are TRBV6-2 or TRBV6-3 and TRBJ2-7, with D perhaps TRBD2 (5 bases). The V end was cut by 5 bases, the J end by 2 bases, with 16 bases between. The CDR3 extends over 15 amino acids. Germline CDR1 reads MNHEY; CDR2 reads SVGEGT. The DNA of the CDR3 is TGTGCCAGCAGTCGGAGCCGGACGGGAACCTACGAGCAGTACTTC. Amino acids: CASSRSRTGTYEQYF.